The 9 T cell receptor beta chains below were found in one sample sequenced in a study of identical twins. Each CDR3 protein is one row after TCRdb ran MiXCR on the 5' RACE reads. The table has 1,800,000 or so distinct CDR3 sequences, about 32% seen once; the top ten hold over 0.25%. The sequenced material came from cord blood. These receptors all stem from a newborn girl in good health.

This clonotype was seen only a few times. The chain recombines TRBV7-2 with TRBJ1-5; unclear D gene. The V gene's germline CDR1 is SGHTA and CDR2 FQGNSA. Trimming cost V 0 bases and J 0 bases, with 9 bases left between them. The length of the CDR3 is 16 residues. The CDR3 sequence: CASSLATTYSNQPQHF. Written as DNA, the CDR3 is TGTGCCAGCAGCTTAGCAACCACTTATAGCAATCAGCCCCAGCATTTT.

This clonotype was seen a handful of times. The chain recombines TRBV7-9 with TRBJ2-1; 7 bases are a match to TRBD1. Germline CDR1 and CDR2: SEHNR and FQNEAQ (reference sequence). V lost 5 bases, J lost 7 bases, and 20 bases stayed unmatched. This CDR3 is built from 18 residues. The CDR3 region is CASSQGQPQARGMNEQFF. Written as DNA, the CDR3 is TGTGCCAGCAGCCAGGGACAGCCTCAGGCCCGTGGAATGAATGAGCAGTTCTTC.

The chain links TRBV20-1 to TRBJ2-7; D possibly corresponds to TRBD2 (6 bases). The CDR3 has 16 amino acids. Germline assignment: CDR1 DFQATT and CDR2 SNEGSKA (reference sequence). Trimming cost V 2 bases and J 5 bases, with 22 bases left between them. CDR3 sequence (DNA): TGCAGTGCTAGACCCTTTTCGTCGGGAGAAAGACACGAGCAGTACTTC. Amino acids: CSARPFSSGERHEQYF.

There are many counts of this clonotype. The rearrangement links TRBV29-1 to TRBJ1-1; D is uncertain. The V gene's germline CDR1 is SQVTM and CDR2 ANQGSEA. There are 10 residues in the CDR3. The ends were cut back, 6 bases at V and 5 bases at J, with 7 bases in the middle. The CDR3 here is CSVAGTEAFF. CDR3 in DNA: TGCAGCGTCGCCGGGACTGAAGCTTTCTTT.

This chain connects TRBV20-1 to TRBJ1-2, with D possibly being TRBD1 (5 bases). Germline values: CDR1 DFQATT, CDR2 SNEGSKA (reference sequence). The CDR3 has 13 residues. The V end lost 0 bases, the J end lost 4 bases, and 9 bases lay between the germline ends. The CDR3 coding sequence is TGCAGTGCTAGAGATTGGCAGGGCTATGGCTACACCTTC. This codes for CSARDWQGYGYTF.

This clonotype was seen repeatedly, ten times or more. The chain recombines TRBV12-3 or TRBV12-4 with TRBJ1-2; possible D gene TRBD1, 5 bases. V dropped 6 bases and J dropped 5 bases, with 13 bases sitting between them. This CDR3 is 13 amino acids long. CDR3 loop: CASSFRVGYGYTF. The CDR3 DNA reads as TGTGCCAGCAGCTTCAGGGTCGGGTATGGCTACACCTTC.

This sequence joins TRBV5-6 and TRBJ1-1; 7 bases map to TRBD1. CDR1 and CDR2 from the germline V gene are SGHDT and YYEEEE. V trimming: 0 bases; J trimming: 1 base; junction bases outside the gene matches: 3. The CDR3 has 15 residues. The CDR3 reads CASSLGDSPNTEAFF. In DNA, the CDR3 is TGTGCCAGCAGCTTGGGGGACAGCCCGAACACTGAAGCTTTCTTT.

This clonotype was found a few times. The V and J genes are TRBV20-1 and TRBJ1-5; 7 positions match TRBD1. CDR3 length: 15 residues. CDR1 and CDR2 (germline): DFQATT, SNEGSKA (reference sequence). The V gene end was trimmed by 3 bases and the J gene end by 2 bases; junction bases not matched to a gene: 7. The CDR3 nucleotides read TGCAGTGCTAGGCCCCGGACAGGTGGCAATCAGCCCCAGCATTTT. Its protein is CSARPRTGGNQPQHF.

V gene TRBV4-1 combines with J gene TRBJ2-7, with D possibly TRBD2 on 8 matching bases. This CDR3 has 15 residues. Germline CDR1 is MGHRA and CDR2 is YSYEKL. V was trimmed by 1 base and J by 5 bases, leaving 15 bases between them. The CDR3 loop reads CASSQGDSGSDEQYF. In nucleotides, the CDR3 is TGCGCCAGCAGCCAAGGGGACAGCGGGAGCGACGAGCAGTACTTC.